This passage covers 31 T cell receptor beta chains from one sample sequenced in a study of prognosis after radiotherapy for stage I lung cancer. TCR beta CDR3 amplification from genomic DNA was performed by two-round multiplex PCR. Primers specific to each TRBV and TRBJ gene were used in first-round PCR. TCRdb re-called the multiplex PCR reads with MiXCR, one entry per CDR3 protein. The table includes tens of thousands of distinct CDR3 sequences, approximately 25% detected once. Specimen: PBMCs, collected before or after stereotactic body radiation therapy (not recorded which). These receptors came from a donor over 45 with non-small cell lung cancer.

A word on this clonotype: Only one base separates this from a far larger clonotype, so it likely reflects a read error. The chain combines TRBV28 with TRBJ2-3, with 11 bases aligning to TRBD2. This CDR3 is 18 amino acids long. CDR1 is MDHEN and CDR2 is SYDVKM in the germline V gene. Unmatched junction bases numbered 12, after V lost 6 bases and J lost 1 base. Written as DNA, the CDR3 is TGTGCCAGCAGCCAAGATTTGGAGACTAGCGGGGGCACAGATACGCAGTATTTT. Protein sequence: CASSQDLETSGGTDTQYF.

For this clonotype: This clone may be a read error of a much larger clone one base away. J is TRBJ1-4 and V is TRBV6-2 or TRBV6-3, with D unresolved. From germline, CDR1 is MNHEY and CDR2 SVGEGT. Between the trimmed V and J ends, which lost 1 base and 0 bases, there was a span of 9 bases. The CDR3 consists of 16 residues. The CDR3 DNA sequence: TGTGCCAGCAGTTACTTAGAGAGGGCAACTAATGAAAAACTGTTTTTT. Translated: CASSYLERATNEKLFF.

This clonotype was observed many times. CDR3 DNA: TGTGCCAGCAGTCGAGACAGAGCTAATGAAAAACTGTTTTTT. The encoded protein is CASSRDRANEKLFF. The chain is built from TRBV28 and TRBJ1-4; tentative D call: TRBD1 (5 bases). The CDR3 covers 14 residues. Trimming removed 5 bases at V and 3 bases at J, with 10 bases between. The germline CDR1 and CDR2 sequences are MDHEN and SYDVKM. The variable domain in full, completed from reference TRBV28 and TRBJ1-4, reads DVKVTQSSRYLVKRTGEKVFLECVQDMDHENMFWYRQDPGLGLRLIYFSYDVKMKEKGDIPEGYSVSREKKERFSLILESASTNQTSMYLCASSRDRANEKLFFGSGTQLSVL.

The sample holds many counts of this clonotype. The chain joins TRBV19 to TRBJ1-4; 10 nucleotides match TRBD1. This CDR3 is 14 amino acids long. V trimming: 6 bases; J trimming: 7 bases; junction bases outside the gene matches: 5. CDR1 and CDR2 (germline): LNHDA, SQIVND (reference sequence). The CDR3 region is CASSHRDRGEKLFF. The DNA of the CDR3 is TGTGCCAGTAGCCATCGGGACAGGGGTGAAAAACTGTTTTTT.

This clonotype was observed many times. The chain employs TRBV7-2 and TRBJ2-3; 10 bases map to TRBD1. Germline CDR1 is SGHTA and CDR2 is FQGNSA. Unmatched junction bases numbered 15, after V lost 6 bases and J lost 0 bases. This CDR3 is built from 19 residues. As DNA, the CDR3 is TGTGCCAGCAGATTAAAAGACAGGGGGCTGGACGATAGCACAGATACGCAGTATTTT. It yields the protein CASRLKDRGLDDSTDTQYF.

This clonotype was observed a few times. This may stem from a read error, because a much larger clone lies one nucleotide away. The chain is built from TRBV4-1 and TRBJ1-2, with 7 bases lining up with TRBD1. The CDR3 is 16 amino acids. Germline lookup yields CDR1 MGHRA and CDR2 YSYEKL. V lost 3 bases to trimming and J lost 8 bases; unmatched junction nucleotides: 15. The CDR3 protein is CASSQPKFTGAGGYTF. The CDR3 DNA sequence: TGCGCCAGCAGCCAGCCGAAATTCACAGGGGCTGGCGGCTACACCTTC.

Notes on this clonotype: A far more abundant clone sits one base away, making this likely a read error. CDR3 bases: TGTGCCAGCAGTCGTCGAGGCAGGGCCAGCTCTGGGGACAACGTCCTGACTTTC. Translated: CASSRRGRASSGDNVLTF. The chain has TRBV2 and TRBJ2-6, with D perhaps TRBD1 (5 bases). The CDR3 consists of 18 residues. Looked up from germline, CDR1 is SNHLY and CDR2 is FYNNEI.

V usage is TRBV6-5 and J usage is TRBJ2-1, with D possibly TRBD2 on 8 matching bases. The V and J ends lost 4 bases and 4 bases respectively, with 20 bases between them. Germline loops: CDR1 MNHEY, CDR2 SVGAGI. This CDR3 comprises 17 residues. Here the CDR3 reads CASSCGTAGTRYNEQFF. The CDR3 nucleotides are TGTGCCAGCAGTTGCGGGACAGCCGGGACTAGGTACAATGAGCAGTTCTTC.

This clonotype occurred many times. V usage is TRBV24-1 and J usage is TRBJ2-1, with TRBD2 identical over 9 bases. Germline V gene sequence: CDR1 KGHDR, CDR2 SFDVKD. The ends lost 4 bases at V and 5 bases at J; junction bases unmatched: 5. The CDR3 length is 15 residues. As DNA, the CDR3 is TGTGCCACCAGTGACCCTAGCGGGGACAACAATGAGCAGTTCTTC. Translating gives CATSDPSGDNNEQFF.

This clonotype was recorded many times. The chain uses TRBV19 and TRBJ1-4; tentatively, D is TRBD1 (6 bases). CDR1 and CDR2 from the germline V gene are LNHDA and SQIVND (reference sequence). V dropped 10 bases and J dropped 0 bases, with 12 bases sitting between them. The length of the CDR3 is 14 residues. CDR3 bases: TGTGCCACATCCTCAGGGGCAACTAATGAAAAACTGTTTTTT. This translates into CATSSGATNEKLFF.

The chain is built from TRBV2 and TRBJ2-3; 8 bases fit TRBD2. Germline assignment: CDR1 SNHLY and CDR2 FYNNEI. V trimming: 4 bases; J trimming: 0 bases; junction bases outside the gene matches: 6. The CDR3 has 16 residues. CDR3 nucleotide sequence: TGTGCCAGCAGTGTAAGCGGGAGACCTAGCACAGATACGCAGTATTTT. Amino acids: CASSVSGRPSTDTQYF. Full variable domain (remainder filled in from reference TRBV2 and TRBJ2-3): EPEVTQTPSHQVTQMGQEVILRCVPISNHLYFYWYRQILGQKVEFLVSFYNNEISEKSEIFDDQFSVERPDGSNFTLKIRSTKLEDSAMYFCASSVSGRPSTDTQYFGPGTRLTVL.

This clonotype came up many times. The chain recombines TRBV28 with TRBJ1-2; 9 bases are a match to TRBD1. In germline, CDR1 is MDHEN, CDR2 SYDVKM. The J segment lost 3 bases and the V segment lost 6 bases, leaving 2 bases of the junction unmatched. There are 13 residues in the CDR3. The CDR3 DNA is TGTGCCAGCAGGAGGACAGGGGACTATGGCTACACCTTC. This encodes CASRRTGDYGYTF.

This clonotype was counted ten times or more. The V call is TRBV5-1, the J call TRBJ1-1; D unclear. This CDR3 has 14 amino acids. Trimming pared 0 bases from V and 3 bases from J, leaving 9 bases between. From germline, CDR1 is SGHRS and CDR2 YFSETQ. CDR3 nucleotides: TGCGCCAGCAGCTTGGCGCCCAGTGACACTGAAGCTTTCTTT. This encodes CASSLAPSDTEAFF.

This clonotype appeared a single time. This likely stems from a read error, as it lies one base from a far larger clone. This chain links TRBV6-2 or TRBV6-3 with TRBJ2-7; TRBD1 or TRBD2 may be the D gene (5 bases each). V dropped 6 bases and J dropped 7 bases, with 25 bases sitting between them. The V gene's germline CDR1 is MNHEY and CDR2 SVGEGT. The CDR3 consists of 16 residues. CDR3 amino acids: CASSPWTGTQAMEQYF. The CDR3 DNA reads TGTGCCAGCAGCCCCTGGACCGGGACCCAGGCGATGGAGCAGTACTTC.

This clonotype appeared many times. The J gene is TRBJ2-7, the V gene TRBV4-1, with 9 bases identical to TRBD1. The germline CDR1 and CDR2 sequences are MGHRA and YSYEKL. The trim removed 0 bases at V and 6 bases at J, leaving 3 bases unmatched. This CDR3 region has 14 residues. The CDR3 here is CASSQDPTGGEQYF. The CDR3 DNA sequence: TGCGCCAGCAGCCAAGATCCGACAGGGGGCGAGCAGTACTTC.

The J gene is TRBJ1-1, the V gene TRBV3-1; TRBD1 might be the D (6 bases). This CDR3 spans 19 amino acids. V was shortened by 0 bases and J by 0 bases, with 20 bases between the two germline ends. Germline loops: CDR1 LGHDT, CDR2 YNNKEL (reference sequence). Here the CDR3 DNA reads TGTGCCAGCAGCCAAGAGGTGGGAGGGGGGATCTTCATGAACACTGAAGCTTTCTTT. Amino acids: CASSQEVGGGIFMNTEAFF. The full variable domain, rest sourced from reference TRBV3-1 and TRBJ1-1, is DTAVSQTPKYLVTQMGNDKSIKCEQNLGHDTMYWYKQDSKKFLKIMFSYNNKELIINETVPNRFSPKSPDKAHLNLHINSLELGDSAVYFCASSQEVGGGIFMNTEAFFGQGTRLTVV.

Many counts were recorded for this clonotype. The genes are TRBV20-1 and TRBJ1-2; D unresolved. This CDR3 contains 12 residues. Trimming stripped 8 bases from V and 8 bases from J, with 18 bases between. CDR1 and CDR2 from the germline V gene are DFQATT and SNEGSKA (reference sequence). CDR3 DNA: TGCAGTACCCCTGCGCGCGTGGGGGGCTACACCTTC. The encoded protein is CSTPARVGGYTF.

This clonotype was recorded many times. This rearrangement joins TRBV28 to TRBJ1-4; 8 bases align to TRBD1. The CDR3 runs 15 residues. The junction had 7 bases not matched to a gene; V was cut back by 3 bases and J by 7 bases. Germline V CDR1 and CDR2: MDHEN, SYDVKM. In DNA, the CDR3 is TGTGCCAGCAGTTTCGATGGCAGGGGGCTTGAAAAACTGTTTTTT. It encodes CASSFDGRGLEKLFF.

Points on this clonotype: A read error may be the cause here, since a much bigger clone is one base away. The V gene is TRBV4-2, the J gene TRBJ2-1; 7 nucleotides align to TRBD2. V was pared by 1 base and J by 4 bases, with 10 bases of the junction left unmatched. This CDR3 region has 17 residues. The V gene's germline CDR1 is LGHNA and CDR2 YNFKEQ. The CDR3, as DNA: TGTGCCAGCAGCCAAGGTCCCTTTAGCGGGTGTTACAATGAGCAGTTCTTC. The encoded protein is CASSQGPFSGCYNEQFF.

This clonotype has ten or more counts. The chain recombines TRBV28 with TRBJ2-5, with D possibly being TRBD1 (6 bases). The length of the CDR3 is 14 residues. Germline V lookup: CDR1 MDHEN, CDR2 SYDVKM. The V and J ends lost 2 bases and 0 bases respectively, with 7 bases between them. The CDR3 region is CASSLGQYQETQYF. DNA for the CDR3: TGTGCCAGCAGTTTAGGACAGTACCAAGAGACCCAGTACTTC. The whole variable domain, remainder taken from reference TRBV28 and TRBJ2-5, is DVKVTQSSRYLVKRTGEKVFLECVQDMDHENMFWYRQDPGLGLRLIYFSYDVKMKEKGDIPEGYSVSREKKERFSLILESASTNQTSMYLCASSLGQYQETQYFGPGTRLLVL.

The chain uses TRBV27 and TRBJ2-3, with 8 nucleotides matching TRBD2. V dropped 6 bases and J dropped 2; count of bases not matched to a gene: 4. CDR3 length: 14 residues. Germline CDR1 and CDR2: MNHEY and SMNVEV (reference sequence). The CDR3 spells CASSVAGFTDTQYF. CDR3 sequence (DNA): TGTGCCAGCAGCGTAGCGGGGTTCACAGATACGCAGTATTTT.

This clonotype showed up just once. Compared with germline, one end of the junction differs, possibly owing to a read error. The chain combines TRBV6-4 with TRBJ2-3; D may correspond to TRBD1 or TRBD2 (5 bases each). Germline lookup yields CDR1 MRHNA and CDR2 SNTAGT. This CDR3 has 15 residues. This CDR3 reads CATARSWGRTDMQYF. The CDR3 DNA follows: TGTGCCACCGCTCGGAGCTGGGGACGCACAGATATGCAGTATTTT.

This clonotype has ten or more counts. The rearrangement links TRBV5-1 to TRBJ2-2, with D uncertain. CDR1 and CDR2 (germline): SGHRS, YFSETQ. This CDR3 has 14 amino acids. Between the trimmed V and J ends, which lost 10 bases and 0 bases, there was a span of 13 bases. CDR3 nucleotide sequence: TGCGCCTTTGCCAGGCAGCCGAACACCGGGGAGCTGTTTTTT. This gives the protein CAFARQPNTGELFF.

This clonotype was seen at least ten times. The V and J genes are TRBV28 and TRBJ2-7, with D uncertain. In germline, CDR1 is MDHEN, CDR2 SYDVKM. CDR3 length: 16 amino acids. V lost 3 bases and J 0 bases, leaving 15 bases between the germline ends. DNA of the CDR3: TGTGCCAGCAGTTTGCCGACGATGTGGAGCTCCTACGAGCAGTACTTC. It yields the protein CASSLPTMWSSYEQYF. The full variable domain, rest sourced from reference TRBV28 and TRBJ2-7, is DVKVTQSSRYLVKRTGEKVFLECVQDMDHENMFWYRQDPGLGLRLIYFSYDVKMKEKGDIPEGYSVSREKKERFSLILESASTNQTSMYLCASSLPTMWSSYEQYFGPGTRLTVT.

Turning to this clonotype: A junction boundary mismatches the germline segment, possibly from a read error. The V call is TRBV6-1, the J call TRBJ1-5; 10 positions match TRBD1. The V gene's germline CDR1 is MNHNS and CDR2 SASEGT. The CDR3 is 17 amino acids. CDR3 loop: CASISWDRGFSNHPQHF. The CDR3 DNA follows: TGTGCCAGCATCTCCTGGGACAGGGGATTTAGCAATCATCCCCAGCATTTT.

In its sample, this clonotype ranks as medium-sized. CDR3 loop: CASSSPVDRATYNEQFF. The CDR3 DNA follows: TGTGCCAGCAGCTCACCTGTGGACAGGGCTACCTACAATGAGCAGTTCTTC. V usage is TRBV7-8 and J usage is TRBJ2-1, with 8 bases matching TRBD1. J lost 2 bases, V lost 4 bases, and 10 bases had no gene match. Germline-derived CDR1 and CDR2 are SGHVS and FQNEAQ. The CDR3 has 17 residues.

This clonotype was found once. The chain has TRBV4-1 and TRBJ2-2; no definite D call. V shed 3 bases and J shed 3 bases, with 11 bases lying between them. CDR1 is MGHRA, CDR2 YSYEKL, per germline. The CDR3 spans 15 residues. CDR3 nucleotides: TGCGCCAGCAGCCAGGATACGGGCCACACCGGGGAGCTGTTTTTT. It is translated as CASSQDTGHTGELFF.

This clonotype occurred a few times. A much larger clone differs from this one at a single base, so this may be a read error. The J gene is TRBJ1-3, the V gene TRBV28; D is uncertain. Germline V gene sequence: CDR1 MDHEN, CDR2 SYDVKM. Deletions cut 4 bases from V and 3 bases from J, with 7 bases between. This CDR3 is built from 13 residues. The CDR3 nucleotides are TGTGCCAGCAGTTGGTATATTGGAAACACCATATATTTT. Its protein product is CASSWYIGNTIYF. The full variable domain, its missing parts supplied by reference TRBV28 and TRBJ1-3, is DVKVTQSSRYLVKRTGEKVFLECVQDMDHENMFWYRQDPGLGLRLIYFSYDVKMKEKGDIPEGYSVSREKKERFSLILESASTNQTSMYLCASSWYIGNTIYFGEGSWLTVV.

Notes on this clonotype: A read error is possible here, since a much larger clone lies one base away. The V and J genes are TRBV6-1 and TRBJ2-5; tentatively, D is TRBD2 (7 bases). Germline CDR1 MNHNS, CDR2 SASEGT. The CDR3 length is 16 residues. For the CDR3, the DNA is TGTGCCAGCAGTCTCGGGGGAGGGGGGTCCCAAGAGACCCAGCACTTC. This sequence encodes CASSLGGGGSQETQHF.

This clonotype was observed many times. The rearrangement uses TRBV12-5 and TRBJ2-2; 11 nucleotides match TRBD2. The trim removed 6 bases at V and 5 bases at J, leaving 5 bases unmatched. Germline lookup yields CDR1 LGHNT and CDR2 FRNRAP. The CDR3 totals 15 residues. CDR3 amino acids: CASGIAGGRTGELFF. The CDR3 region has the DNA TGTGCTAGTGGAATAGCGGGAGGGCGGACCGGGGAGCTGTTTTTT.

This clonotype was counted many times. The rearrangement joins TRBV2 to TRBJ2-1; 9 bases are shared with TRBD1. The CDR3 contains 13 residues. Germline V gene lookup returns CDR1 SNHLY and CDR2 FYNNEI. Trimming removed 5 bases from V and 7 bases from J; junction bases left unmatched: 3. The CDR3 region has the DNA TGTGCCAGCAGTCGGGACAGGGATAATGAGCAGTTCTTC. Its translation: CASSRDRDNEQFF. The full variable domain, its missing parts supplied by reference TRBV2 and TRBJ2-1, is EPEVTQTPSHQVTQMGQEVILRCVPISNHLYFYWYRQILGQKVEFLVSFYNNEISEKSEIFDDQFSVERPDGSNFTLKIRSTKLEDSAMYFCASSRDRDNEQFFGPGTRLTVL.